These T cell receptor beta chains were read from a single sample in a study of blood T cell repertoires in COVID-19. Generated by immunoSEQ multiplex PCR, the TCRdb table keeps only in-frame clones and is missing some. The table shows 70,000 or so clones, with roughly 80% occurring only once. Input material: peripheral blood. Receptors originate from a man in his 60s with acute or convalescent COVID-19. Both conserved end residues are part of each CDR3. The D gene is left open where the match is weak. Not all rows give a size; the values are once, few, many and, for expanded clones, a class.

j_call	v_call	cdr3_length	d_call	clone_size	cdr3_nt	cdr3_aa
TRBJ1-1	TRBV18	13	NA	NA	TGTGCCAGCTCACCCACTGCTTACACTGAAGCTTTCTTT	CASSPTAYTEAFF
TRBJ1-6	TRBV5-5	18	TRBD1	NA	TGTGCCAGCAGCATCGTGGGACAGGGGATATCCTATAATTCACCCCTCCACTTT	CASSIVGQGISYNSPLHF
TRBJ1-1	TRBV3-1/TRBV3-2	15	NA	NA	TGTGCCAGCAGCTGCTCCGGGACAAAGAACACTGAAGCTTTCTTT	CASSCSGTKNTEAFF
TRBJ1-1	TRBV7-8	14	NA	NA	TGTGCCAGCAGCCGCCTTTTGGCGAACACTGAAGCTTTCTTT	CASSRLLANTEAFF
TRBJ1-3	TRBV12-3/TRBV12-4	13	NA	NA	TGTGCCAGCAATCAGGGGAACGGAAACACCATATATTTT	CASNQGNGNTIYF
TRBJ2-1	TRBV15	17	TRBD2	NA	TGTGCCACCAGCAGAGACTGGGTGACTAGCGGGGGTAGTTACCAGTTCTTC	CATSRDWVTSGGSYQFF
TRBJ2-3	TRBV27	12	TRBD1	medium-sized	TGTGCCAGCAGTTTAGCCCGGGACAGGCAGTATTTT	CASSLARDRQYF
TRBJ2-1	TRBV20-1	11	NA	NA	TGCAGTGCTAGCTTTTACAATGAGCAGTTCTTC	CSASFYNEQFF
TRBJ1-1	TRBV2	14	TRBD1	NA	TGTGCCAGCAGGATACAGGGGGCGAACACTGAAGCTTTCTTT	CASRIQGANTEAFF
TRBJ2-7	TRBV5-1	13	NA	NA	TGCGCCAGCAGCCCAACAGATTCTTACGAGCAGTACTTC	CASSPTDSYEQYF
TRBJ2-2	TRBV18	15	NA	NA	TGTGCCAGCTCACCACCGGCCGGGTTAACCGGGGAGCTGTTTTTT	CASSPPAGLTGELFF
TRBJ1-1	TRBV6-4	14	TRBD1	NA	TGTGCCAGCACCCAAGACAGGGTGAACACTGAAGCTTTCTTT	CASTQDRVNTEAFF
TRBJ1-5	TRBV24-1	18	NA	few	TGTGCCACCAGTGATTTGCACTTCCGGGAAGATAGCAATCAGCCCCAGCATTTT	CATSDLHFREDSNQPQHF
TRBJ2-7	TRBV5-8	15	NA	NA	TGTGCCAGCAGCTTGCGCCCCGACAGAGCCTACGAGCAGTACTTC	CASSLRPDRAYEQYF
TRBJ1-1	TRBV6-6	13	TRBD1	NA	TGTGCCAGCAGACAGGGGGTGAACACTGAAGCTTTCTTT	CASRQGVNTEAFF
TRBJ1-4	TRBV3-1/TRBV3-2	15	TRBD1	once	TGTGCCAGCAGCCTCCAGGGACAGGGACGCGAAAAACTGTTTTTT	CASSLQGQGREKLFF
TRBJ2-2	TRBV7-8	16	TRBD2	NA	TGTGCCAGCAGCTTAGTAGCGGGGCCCTGGACCGGGGAGCTGTTTTTT	CASSLVAGPWTGELFF
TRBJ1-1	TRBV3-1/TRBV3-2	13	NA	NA	TGTGCCAGCAGCCAAGAGGGGGGTGTGGAAGCTTTCTTT	CASSQEGGVEAFF